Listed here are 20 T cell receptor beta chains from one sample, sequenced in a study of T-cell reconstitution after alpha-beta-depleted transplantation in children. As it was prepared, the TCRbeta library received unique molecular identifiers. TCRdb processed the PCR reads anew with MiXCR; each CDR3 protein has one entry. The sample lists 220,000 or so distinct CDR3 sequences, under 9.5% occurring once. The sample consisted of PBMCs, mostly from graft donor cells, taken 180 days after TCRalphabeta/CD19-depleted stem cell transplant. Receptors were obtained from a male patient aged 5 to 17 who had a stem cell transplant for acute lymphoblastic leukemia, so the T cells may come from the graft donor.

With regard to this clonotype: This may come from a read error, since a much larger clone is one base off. The CDR3 region is CASSLGIYQPQHF. DNA for the CDR3: TGTGCCAGTAGTCTGGGCATCTATCAGCCCCAGCATTTT. The J gene is TRBJ1-5, the V gene TRBV19; D is undetermined. This CDR3 region has 13 residues. Trimming stripped 5 bases from V and 5 bases from J, with 10 bases between. Germline V gives CDR1 LNHDA, CDR2 SQIVND (reference sequence).

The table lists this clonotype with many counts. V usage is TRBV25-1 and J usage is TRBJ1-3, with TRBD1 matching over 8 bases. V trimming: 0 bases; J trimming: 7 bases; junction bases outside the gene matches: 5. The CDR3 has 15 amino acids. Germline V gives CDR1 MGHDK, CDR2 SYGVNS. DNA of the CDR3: TGTGCCAGCAGTGAATATGGCAGGGGGCGGAACACCATATATTTT. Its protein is CASSEYGRGRNTIYF.

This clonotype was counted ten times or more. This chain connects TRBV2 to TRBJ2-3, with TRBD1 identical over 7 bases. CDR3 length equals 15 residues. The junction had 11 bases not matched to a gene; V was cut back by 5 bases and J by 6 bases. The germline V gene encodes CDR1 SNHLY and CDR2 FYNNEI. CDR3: CASSSRQGRSDTQYF. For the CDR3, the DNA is TGTGCCAGCAGTAGCAGACAGGGCAGGTCGGATACGCAGTATTTT.

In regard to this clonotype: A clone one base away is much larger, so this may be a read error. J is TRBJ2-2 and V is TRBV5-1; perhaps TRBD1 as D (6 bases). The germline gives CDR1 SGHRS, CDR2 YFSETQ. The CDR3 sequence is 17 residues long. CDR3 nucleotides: TGCGCCAGCAGCTTGGTTGAGACGGGGACAAACACCAGGGAGCTGTTTTTT. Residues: CASSLVETGTNTRELFF.

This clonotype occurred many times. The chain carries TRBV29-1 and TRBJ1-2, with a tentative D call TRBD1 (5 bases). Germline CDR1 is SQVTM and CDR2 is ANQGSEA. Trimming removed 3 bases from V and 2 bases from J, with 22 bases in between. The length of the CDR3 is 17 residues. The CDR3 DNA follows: TGCAGCGTTGATCAGGGTGGCTGGACCCAACAAAACTATGGCTACACCTTC. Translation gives CSVDQGGWTQQNYGYTF.

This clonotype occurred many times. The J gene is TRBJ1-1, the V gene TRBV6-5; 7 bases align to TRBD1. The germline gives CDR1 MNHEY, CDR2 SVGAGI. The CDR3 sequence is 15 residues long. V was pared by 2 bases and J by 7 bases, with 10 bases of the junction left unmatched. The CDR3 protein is CASSYTGDGEVEAFF. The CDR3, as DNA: TGTGCCAGCAGTTACACAGGGGACGGCGAAGTTGAAGCTTTCTTT.

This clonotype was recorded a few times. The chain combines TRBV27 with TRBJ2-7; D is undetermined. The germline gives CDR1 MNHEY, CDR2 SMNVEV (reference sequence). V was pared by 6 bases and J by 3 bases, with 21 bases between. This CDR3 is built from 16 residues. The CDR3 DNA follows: TGTGCCAGCAGAGATCGAACTACTGTTGGTATCTACGAGCAGTACTTC. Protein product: CASRDRTTVGIYEQYF.

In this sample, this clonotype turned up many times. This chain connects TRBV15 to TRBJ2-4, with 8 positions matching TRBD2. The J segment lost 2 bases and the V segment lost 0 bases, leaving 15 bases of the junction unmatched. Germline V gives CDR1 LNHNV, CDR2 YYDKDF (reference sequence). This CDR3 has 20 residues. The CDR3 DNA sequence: TGTGCCACCAGCAGAGATCGGGGGGGCGCCGGGGACGCGACCAAAAACATTCAGTACTTC. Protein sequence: CATSRDRGGAGDATKNIQYF.

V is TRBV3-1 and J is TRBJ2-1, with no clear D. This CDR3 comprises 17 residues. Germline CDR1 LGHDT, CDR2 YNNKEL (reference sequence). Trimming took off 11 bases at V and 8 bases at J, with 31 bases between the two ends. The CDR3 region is CASCQSLGMVPRDEQFF. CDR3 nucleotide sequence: TGTGCCTCCTGCCAGTCCTTAGGTATGGTCCCCCGAGATGAGCAGTTCTTC.

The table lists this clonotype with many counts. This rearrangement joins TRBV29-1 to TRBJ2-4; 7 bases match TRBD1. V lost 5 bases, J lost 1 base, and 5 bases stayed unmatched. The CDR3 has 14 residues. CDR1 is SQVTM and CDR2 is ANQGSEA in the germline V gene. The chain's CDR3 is CSVYPQGAKNIQYF. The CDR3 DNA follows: TGCAGCGTTTACCCACAGGGGGCCAAAAACATTCAGTACTTC. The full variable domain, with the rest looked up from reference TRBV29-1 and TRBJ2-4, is SAVISQKPSRDICQRGTSLTIQCQVDSQVTMMFWYRQQPGQSLTLIATANQGSEATYESGFVIDKFPISRPNLTFSTLTVSNMSPEDSSIYLCSVYPQGAKNIQYFGAGTRLSVL.

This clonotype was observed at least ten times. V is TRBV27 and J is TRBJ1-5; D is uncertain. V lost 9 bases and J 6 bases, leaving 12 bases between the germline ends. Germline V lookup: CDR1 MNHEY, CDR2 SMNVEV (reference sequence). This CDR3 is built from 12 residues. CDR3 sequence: CASVRRTQPQHF. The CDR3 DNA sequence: TGTGCCAGTGTAAGAAGGACTCAGCCCCAGCATTTT.

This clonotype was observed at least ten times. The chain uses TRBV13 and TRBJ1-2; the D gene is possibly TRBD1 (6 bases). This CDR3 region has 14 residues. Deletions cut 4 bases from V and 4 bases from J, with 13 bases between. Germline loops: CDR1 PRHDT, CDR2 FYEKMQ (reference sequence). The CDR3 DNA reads TGTGCCAGCAGCTCCGGGACACCAACCTATGGCTACACCTTC. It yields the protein CASSSGTPTYGYTF.

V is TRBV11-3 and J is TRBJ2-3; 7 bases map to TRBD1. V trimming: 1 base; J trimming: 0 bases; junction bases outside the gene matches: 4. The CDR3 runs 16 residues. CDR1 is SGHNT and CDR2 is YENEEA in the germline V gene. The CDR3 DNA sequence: TGTGCCAGCAGCTTAGCTGGACAGGAGAGCACAGATACGCAGTATTTT. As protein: CASSLAGQESTDTQYF.

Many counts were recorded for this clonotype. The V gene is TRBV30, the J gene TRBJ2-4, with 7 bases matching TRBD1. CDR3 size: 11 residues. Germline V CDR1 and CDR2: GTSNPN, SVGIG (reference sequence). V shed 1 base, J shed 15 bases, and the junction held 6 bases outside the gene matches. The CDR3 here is CAWSGQGRGYF. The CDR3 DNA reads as TGTGCCTGGAGTGGACAGGGAAGGGGGTACTTC.

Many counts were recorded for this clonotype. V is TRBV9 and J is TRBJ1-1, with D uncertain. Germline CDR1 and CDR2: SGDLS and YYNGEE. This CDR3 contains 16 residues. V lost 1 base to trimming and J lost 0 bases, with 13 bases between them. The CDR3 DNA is TGTGCCAGCAGCGTAAATCCGCAGGTTATGAACACTGAAGCTTTCTTT. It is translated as CASSVNPQVMNTEAFF.

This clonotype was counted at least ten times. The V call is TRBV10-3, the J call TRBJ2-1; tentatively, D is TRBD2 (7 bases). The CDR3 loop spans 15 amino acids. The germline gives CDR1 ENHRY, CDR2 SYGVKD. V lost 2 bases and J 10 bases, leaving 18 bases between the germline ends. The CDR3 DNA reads TGTGCCATCAGTGAGGAGGGGGGGGTTCTATTGGAGCAGTTCTTC. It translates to CAISEEGGVLLEQFF.

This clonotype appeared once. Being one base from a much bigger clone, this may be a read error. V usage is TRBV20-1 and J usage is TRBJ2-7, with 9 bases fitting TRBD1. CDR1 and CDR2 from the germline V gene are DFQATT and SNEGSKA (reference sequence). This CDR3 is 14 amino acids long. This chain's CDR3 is CSAGQGFGGYGQYF. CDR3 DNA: TGCAGTGCTGGACAGGGGTTCGGGGGCTACGGGCAGTACTTC.

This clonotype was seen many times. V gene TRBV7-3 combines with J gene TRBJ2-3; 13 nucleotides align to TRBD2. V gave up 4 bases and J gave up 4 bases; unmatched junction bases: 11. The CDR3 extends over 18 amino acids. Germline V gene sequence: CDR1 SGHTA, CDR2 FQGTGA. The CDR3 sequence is CASSSSRTSGRRADTQYF. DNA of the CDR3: TGTGCCAGCAGCTCATCTAGGACTAGCGGGAGAAGAGCAGATACGCAGTATTTT.

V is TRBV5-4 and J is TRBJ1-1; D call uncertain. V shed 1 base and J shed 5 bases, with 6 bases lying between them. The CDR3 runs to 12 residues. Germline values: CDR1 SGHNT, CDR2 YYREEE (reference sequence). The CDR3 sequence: CASSLPGTEAFF. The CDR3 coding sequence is TGTGCCAGCAGCTTGCCGGGGACTGAAGCTTTCTTT.

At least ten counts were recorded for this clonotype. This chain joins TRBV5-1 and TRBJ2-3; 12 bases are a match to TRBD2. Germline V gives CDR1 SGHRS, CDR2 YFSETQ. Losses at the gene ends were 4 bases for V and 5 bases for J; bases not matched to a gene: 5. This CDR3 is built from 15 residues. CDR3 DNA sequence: TGCGCCAGCAGCCCCTGGACTAGCGGGGAAGATACGCAGTATTTT. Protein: CASSPWTSGEDTQYF.